This TCR beta chain was retrieved from a study of T cell repertoires in cytomegalovirus infection. Study-level information: CMV infection plus the matching HLA type was flagged by public TCR beta signatures.

Comment on this clonotype: The antigen is not known.

TCRdb reprocessed the reads with MiXCR, giving one entry per CDR3 protein. Among 700,000 to 950,000 distinct CDR3 sequences, approximately 32% were seen once, and the ten largest hold under 15%. Findings and caveats of the study: What dominated the ex vivo response were HLA-C-restricted CMV-specific TCR beta clonotypes.

The CDR3 totals 16 residues. In germline, CDR1 is MNHNS, CDR2 SASEGT. The J segment lost 0 bases and the V segment lost 1 base, leaving 6 bases of the junction unmatched. The chain combines TRBV6-1 with TRBJ2-7; 7 bases align to TRBD2. This clonotype was obtained from a human donor in good health (CMV status not recorded). Some clones in this sample may be carry-over from other donors' samples. The sequencing used cultured CD8+ T cells from PBMCs, collected from culture after CMV antigen stimulation. Written as DNA, the CDR3 is TGTGCCAGCAGTGAAGTGGGGAGGGGCAGCTCCTACGAGCAGTACTTC. Its translation is CASSEVGRGSSYEQYF.